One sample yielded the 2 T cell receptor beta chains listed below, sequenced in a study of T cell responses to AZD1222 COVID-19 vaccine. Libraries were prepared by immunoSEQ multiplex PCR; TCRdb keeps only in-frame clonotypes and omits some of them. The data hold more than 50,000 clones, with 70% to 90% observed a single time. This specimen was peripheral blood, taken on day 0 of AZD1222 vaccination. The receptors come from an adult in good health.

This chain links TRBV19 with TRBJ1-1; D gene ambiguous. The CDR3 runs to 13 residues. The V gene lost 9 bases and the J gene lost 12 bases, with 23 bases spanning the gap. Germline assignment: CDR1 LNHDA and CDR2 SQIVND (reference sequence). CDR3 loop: CASRPPSRAKTFF. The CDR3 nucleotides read TGTGCCAGCCGACCCCCCTCGAGGGCGAAGACTTTCTTT.

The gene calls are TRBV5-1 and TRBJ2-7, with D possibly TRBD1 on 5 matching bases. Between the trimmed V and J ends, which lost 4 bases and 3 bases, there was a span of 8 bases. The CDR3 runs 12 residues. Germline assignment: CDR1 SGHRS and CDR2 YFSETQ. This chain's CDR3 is CASSPGNYEQYF. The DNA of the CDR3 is TGCGCCAGCAGCCCAGGGAACTACGAGCAGTACTTC.